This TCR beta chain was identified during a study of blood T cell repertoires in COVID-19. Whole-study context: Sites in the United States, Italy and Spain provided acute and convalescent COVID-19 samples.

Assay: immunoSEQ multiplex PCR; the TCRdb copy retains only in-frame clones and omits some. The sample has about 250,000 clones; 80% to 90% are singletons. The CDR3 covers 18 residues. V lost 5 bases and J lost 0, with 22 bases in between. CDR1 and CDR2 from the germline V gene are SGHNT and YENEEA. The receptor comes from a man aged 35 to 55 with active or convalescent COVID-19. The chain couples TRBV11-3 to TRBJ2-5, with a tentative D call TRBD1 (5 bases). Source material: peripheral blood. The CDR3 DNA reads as TGTGCCAGCAGCCCCTGGGGCCTTGGAAATCTTGACCAAGAGACCCAGTACTTC. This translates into CASSPWGLGNLDQETQYF. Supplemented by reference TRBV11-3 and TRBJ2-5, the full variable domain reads EAGVVQSPRYKIIEKKQPVAFWCNPISGHNTLYWYLQNLGQGPELLIRYENEEAVDDSQLPKDRFSAERLKGVDSTLKIQPAELGDSAVYLCASSPWGLGNLDQETQYFGPGTRLLVL.